This T cell receptor beta chain was captured in a study of immune evolution from preneoplasia to lung adenocarcinoma. V was trimmed by 6 bases and J by 1 base, leaving 6 bases between them. Germline V gene sequence: CDR1 MNHEY, CDR2 SMNVEV (reference sequence). This CDR3 spans 13 amino acids. Overall study results and limits: From normal lung to invasive adenocarcinoma, top clone frequencies appeared to decrease.

After pathologic assessment, macro-dissection selected premalignant or tumor cells for extraction. Repertoires were generated with immunoSEQ multiplex PCR, while TCRdb's copy carries only in-frame clones and drops some. The sample lists approximately 8,600 clones; roughly 80% were seen once. This clone was observed a few times. What it recognizes is unknown. The specimen sequenced was FFPE minimally invasive lung adenocarcinoma tissue. The sequence was collected from an older donor with lung adenocarcinoma. The chain joins TRBV27 to TRBJ2-2; D unresolved. The CDR3 coding sequence is TGTGCCAGCAGACTCCTGAACACCGGGGAGCTGTTTTTT. Residues: CASRLLNTGELFF.